Below, 7 T cell receptor beta chains from the same sample are listed, as sequenced in a study of blood T cell repertoires in COVID-19 (dated by TCRdb to 2018 to 2021). Receptor libraries were prepared by the immunoSEQ multiplex PCR assay. Not all clones reach the TCRdb copy of this immuneACCESS table, which keeps in-frame sequences only. Checked studies attribute under half of the gap to unresolved V genes and leave the rest unexplained. This sample lists a few hundred thousand clones; 75% to 90% were detected once. 3.5% to 5.5% of the sample comes from the top ten. Sequenced input: peripheral blood. The source is a man aged 55 to 69 who had recovered from COVID-19.

The chain recombines TRBV2 with TRBJ2-3; the D gene is possibly TRBD1 (6 bases). The germline CDR1 and CDR2 sequences are SNHLY and FYNNEI. The germline V and J ends were trimmed by 4 bases and 5 bases, with 10 bases remaining between them. CDR3 length: 13 amino acids. CDR3 region: CASSGQGKDTQYF. CDR3 DNA: TGTGCCAGCAGTGGTCAGGGGAAAGATACGCAGTATTTT.

This chain joins TRBV6-4 and TRBJ1-2; 9 bases line up with TRBD1. The germline V gene encodes CDR1 MRHNA and CDR2 SNTAGT. V was pared by 6 bases and J by 4 bases, with 6 bases of the junction left unmatched. This CDR3 is 14 amino acids long. CDR3 bases: TGTGCCAGCAGAGCAACAGGGGGCTCCTATGGCTACACCTTC. This codes for CASRATGGSYGYTF.

This clone showed up just a few times. The rearrangement links TRBV2 to TRBJ1-4; TRBD1 agrees at 8 bases. V was pared by 6 bases and J by 8 bases, with 5 bases of the junction left unmatched. Per the germline V gene, CDR1 is SNHLY and CDR2 is FYNNEI. This CDR3 is 13 amino acids long. The DNA for the CDR3 is TGTGCCAGCAGGTCAGGGGGCGAGGAAAAACTGTTTTTT. This translates into CASRSGGEEKLFF.

The genes are TRBV24-1 and TRBJ1-4, with TRBD1 matching over 7 bases. Germline V gene sequence: CDR1 KGHDR, CDR2 SFDVKD. Trimming removed 5 bases from V and 3 bases from J; junction bases left unmatched: 5. This CDR3 is 15 amino acids long. CDR3 amino acids: CATSVDRVPNEKLFF. The CDR3 bases are TGTGCCACCAGTGTCGACAGGGTCCCTAATGAAAAACTGTTTTTT.

This sequence joins TRBV11-2 and TRBJ1-6; possibly TRBD1 for D (5 bases). The germline V gene encodes CDR1 SGHAT and CDR2 FQNNGV. This CDR3 has 14 amino acids. Trimming shortened V by 0 bases and J by 8 bases, and 8 bases separated the two germline ends. The CDR3 loop is CASSLEGVDSPLHF. The DNA of the CDR3 is TGTGCCAGCAGCTTAGAAGGGGTTGATTCACCCCTCCACTTT.

The gene calls are TRBV7-2 and TRBJ2-4, with D possibly matching TRBD2 (7 bases). The germline CDR1 and CDR2 sequences are SGHTA and FQGNSA. The V gene lost 1 base and the J gene lost 6 bases, with 13 bases spanning the gap. The CDR3 has 15 residues. CDR3 protein: CASSLGSGGRNIQYF. The DNA of the CDR3 is TGTGCCAGCAGCTTAGGATCGGGGGGCAGAAACATTCAGTACTTC.

This chain links TRBV6-5 with TRBJ2-3; TRBD2 matches at 10 bases. Germline loops: CDR1 MNHEY, CDR2 SVGAGI. The junction had 8 bases not matched to a gene; V was cut back by 7 bases and J by 7 bases. The CDR3 totals 14 residues. The CDR3 loop reads CASNPSGGQYTQYF. The CDR3 bases are TGTGCCAGCAACCCTAGCGGGGGTCAGTATACGCAGTATTTT.